This T cell receptor (beta chain) originates from a study of beta chain features in type 1 diabetes. In the case of this clone: What it recognizes is unknown.

The whole isolated RNA underwent reverse transcription, so sequencing captured expressed TCRB transcripts. Produced via immunoSEQ multiplex PCR; TCRdb's table is partial and in-frame only. This table holds hundreds of thousands of clones, around an eighth found once. The CDR3 extends over 19 amino acids. CDR1 is SGHAT and CDR2 is FQNNGV in the germline V gene. The V end was cut by 4 bases, the J end by 0 bases, with 22 bases between. Study-wide points: Shorter TCRB CDR3s, moderately but significantly so, were found in Type 1 diabetes patients in all four CD4+ subsets.

V gene TRBV11-2 combines with J gene TRBJ1-3; D unresolved. The specimen sequenced was naive CD4+ T cells from blood. The TCR was taken from a woman aged 40 to 50 in good health. Here the CDR3 reads CASSSYPAQARDSGNTIYF. The CDR3 DNA sequence: TGTGCCAGCAGCTCCTACCCGGCGCAGGCCCGAGACTCTGGAAACACCATATATTTT. Complete variable domain (other parts from reference TRBV11-2 and TRBJ1-3): EAGVAQSPRYKIIEKRQSVAFWCNPISGHATLYWYQQILGQGPKLLIQFQNNGVVDDSQLPKDRFSAERLKGVDSTLKIQPAKLEDSAVYLCASSSYPAQARDSGNTIYFGEGSWLTVV.